These 22 T cell receptor beta chains originate from one sample sequenced in a study of cytomegalovirus exposure and HLA in healthy donors. PCR primers comprised 60 Vbeta and 13 Jbeta primers. The data were produced by immunoSEQ multiplex PCR, yet TCRdb's version contains in-frame clones alone and is incomplete. This table holds 250,000 to 300,000 clones, 84% found once. Source material: PBMCs. Receptor source: a woman aged 35 to 49 in good health and CMV-seropositive.

This clone appeared once. The chain uses TRBV7-2 and TRBJ1-5, with 8 bases lining up with TRBD1. CDR1 is SGHTA and CDR2 is FQGNSA in the germline V gene. The CDR3 has 15 residues. With V trimmed by 4 bases and J by 4 bases, 6 bases remained unmatched. CDR3 DNA sequence: TGTGCCAGCAGCTCAAACAGGGGGGAGAATCAGCCCCAGCATTTT. Amino acid sequence: CASSSNRGENQPQHF.

This chain links TRBV5-1 with TRBJ2-2, with D perhaps matching TRBD2 (5 bases). The CDR3 has 17 amino acids. Looked up from germline, CDR1 is SGHRS and CDR2 is YFSETQ. V was shortened by 4 bases and J by 2 bases, with 18 bases between the two germline ends. The CDR3 region has the DNA TGCGCCAGCAGCGTCTCGGGGTTAGCCCTTAACACCGGGGAGCTGTTTTTT. Protein: CASSVSGLALNTGELFF. Based on the CDR3 plus reference TRBV5-1 and TRBJ2-2, the full variable domain is KAGVTQTPRYLIKTRGQQVTLSCSPISGHRSVSWYQQTPGQGLQFLFEYFSETQRNKGNFPGRFSGRQFSNSRSEMNVSTLELGDSALYLCASSVSGLALNTGELFFGEGSRLTVL.

The chain combines TRBV6-4 with TRBJ2-3; no reliable D call. The CDR3 is 13 amino acids. Trimming took off 2 bases at V and 3 bases at J, with 6 bases between the two ends. Per the germline V gene, CDR1 is MRHNA and CDR2 is SNTAGT. In nucleotides, the CDR3 is TGTGCCAGCAGTGACATTCCAACAGATACGCAGTATTTT. It translates to CASSDIPTDTQYF.

The V call is TRBV7-2, the J call TRBJ1-3, with unresolved D. CDR3 length: 16 residues. The V end lost 5 bases, the J end lost 3 bases, and 17 bases lay between the germline ends. Germline V gene data show CDR1 as SGHTA and CDR2 as FQGNSA. This CDR3 is CASSRRGGGFGNTIYF. In nucleotides, the CDR3 is TGTGCCAGCAGCCGCCGAGGAGGAGGTTTTGGAAACACCATATATTTT.

With regard to this clone: Its ends do not fully match the called genes, so a read error is possible. The chain employs TRBV7-2 and TRBJ1-2; D call uncertain. Germline lookup yields CDR1 SGHTA and CDR2 FQGNSA. CDR3 length: 9 residues. This CDR3 is CASAPPMAF. The CDR3 DNA reads as TGTGCCAGCGCGCCCCCAATGGCCTTC.

V usage is TRBV29-1 and J usage is TRBJ2-1; 8 nucleotides match TRBD1. Germline CDR1 SQVTM, CDR2 ANQGSEA. The CDR3 runs 15 residues. After removal of 4 bases from V and 4 bases from J, the junction contained 9 bases not matched to a gene. CDR3 sequence reads: CSVAPWTGLYNEQFF. The CDR3, as DNA: TGCAGCGTTGCTCCTTGGACAGGGCTTTACAATGAGCAGTTCTTC.

The V and J genes are TRBV19 and TRBJ2-2; D not certain. The germline V gene encodes CDR1 LNHDA and CDR2 SQIVND (reference sequence). The CDR3 is 13 residues long. The germline V and J ends were trimmed by 6 bases and 4 bases, with 9 bases remaining between them. CDR3 protein: CASSLTGTGELFF. CDR3 coding DNA: TGTGCCAGTAGCTTGACTGGCACCGGGGAGCTGTTTTTT.

In its sample, this clone was seen a few times. Other DNA sequences within the sample encode an identical CDR3. The V gene is TRBV2, the J gene TRBJ2-2, with 9 bases lining up with TRBD2. Germline V lookup: CDR1 SNHLY, CDR2 FYNNEI. The CDR3 length is 15 residues. V lost 6 bases to trimming and J lost 2 bases; unmatched junction nucleotides: 4. CDR3 sequence (DNA): TGTGCCAGCAGGGGACTAGCTACCAACACCGGGGAGCTGTTTTTT. Translating it yields CASRGLATNTGELFF.

This clone was seen more than once but under ten times. The chain has TRBV12-5 and TRBJ2-3; D unclear. The V gene's germline CDR1 is LGHNT and CDR2 FRNRAP. This CDR3 comprises 14 residues. The V and J ends lost 1 base and 2 bases respectively, with 7 bases between them. CDR3 residues: CASGLGRDTDTQYF. The CDR3 DNA reads TGTGCTAGTGGTTTGGGGAGAGACACAGATACGCAGTATTTT.

The gene calls are TRBV7-3 and TRBJ2-1; 13 positions agree with TRBD2. The CDR3 loop spans 17 amino acids. The trim removed 4 bases at V and 5 bases at J, leaving 8 bases unmatched. Looked up from germline, CDR1 is SGHTA and CDR2 is FQGTGA. CDR3 bases: TGTGCCAGCAGCTCAACCGGGACTAGCGGGGTCAACAATGAGCAGTTCTTC. This codes for CASSSTGTSGVNNEQFF.

The rearrangement links TRBV15 to TRBJ2-1; 7 bases are shared with TRBD2. CDR1 and CDR2 from the germline V gene are LNHNV and YYDKDF (reference sequence). V was pared by 3 bases and J by 4 bases, with 6 bases of the junction left unmatched. The CDR3 is made up of 15 amino acids. CDR3 in amino acids: CATSSSSGEYNEQFF. The CDR3 bases are TGTGCCACCAGCAGTTCTAGCGGCGAATACAATGAGCAGTTCTTC. Using reference TRBV15 and TRBJ2-1 for the parts outside the CDR3, the full variable domain is DAMVIQNPRYQVTQFGKPVTLSCSQTLNHNVMYWYQQKSSQAPKLLFHYYDKDFNNEADTPDNFQSRRPNTSFCFLDIRSPGLGDTAMYLCATSSSSGEYNEQFFGPGTRLTVL.

The chain employs TRBV5-6 and TRBJ1-2; 8 nucleotides align to TRBD1. Germline trimming cut 4 bases from V and 4 bases from J; bases unmatched to any gene: 12. The V gene's germline CDR1 is SGHDT and CDR2 YYEEEE. This CDR3 comprises 16 residues. CDR3 bases: TGTGCCAGCAGCATTACCGGGACAGGTCTTTCCTATGGCTACACCTTC. Amino acid sequence: CASSITGTGLSYGYTF.

The chain has TRBV14 and TRBJ2-1, with TRBD2 identical over 9 bases. Germline assignment: CDR1 SGHDN and CDR2 FVKESK. CDR3 length: 16 amino acids. V lost 0 bases and J lost 6; bases outside the gene matches: 6. Here the CDR3 DNA reads TGTGCCAGCAGCCAAGATGGCGGGAGGGTAGGCAATGAGCAGTTCTTC. Residues: CASSQDGGRVGNEQFF.

The chain combines TRBV5-4 with TRBJ2-1, with 8 bases fitting TRBD2. The CDR3 totals 16 residues. Looked up from germline, CDR1 is SGHNT and CDR2 is YYREEE (reference sequence). The ends lost 0 bases at V and 6 bases at J; junction bases unmatched: 8. The CDR3 protein is CASSLVPGLGGNEQFF. CDR3 DNA sequence: TGTGCCAGCAGCTTGGTACCGGGACTAGGGGGCAATGAGCAGTTCTTC.

The chain uses TRBV7-9 and TRBJ2-1; 12 nucleotides line up with TRBD2. The junction had 5 bases not matched to a gene; V was cut back by 6 bases and J by 2 bases. Per the germline V gene, CDR1 is SEHNR and CDR2 is FQNEAQ (reference sequence). CDR3 length: 16 amino acids. Here the CDR3 DNA reads TGTGCCAGCAGACTACTAGCGGGAGGTCCCTACAATGAGCAGTTCTTC. Translation gives CASRLLAGGPYNEQFF.

The table lists this clone with a few counts. The chain uses TRBV4-3 and TRBJ2-3; possibly TRBD1 for D (5 bases). V shed 1 base and J shed 6 bases, with 17 bases lying between them. This CDR3 region has 16 residues. The germline gives CDR1 LGHNA, CDR2 YSLEER. This CDR3 reads CASSQAYLGADDTQYF. CDR3 sequence (DNA): TGCGCCAGCAGCCAAGCTTACCTAGGGGCCGACGATACGCAGTATTTT.

The chain recombines TRBV2 with TRBJ2-7; TRBD2 matches 9 bases. The CDR3 spans 16 residues. After removal of 2 bases from V and 2 bases from J, the junction contained 7 bases not matched to a gene. In germline, CDR1 is SNHLY, CDR2 FYNNEI. The CDR3 DNA reads TGTGCCAGCAGTGAATCCAAGCGGGAGGTCCCCTACGAGCAGTACTTC. It specifies CASSESKREVPYEQYF. Filled out from reference TRBV2 and TRBJ2-7, the complete variable domain reads EPEVTQTPSHQVTQMGQEVILRCVPISNHLYFYWYRQILGQKVEFLVSFYNNEISEKSEIFDDQFSVERPDGSNFTLKIRSTKLEDSAMYFCASSESKREVPYEQYFGPGTRLTVT.

The V and J genes are TRBV7-2 and TRBJ2-5, with a tentative D call TRBD1 (6 bases). Germline V gives CDR1 SGHTA, CDR2 FQGNSA. There are 14 residues in the CDR3. Trimming took 5 bases from V and 5 from J, leaving 15 bases between them. Here the CDR3 DNA reads TGTGCCAGCAGCCCCCACGGGCAGGGGGAGACCCAGTACTTC. It yields the protein CASSPHGQGETQYF.

In nucleotides, the CDR3 is TGTGCCAGCAGCCAAGATCCGGCTAGCATCCCCGGGGAGCTGTTTTTT. The encoded protein is CASSQDPASIPGELFF. The V call is TRBV4-2, the J call TRBJ2-2; perhaps TRBD2 as D (5 bases). Germline assignment: CDR1 LGHNA and CDR2 YNFKEQ. The ends were cut back, 0 bases at V and 6 bases at J, with 14 bases in the middle. The CDR3 loop spans 16 amino acids.

This chain uses TRBV18 with TRBJ1-4; maybe TRBD1 (6 bases). The ends were cut back, 2 bases at V and 8 bases at J, with 12 bases in the middle. This CDR3 is 14 amino acids long. CDR1 is KGHSH and CDR2 is LQKENI in the germline V gene. CDR3 nucleotide sequence: TGTGCCAGCTCACCAGCAGGGGTAGGGGAAAAACTGTTTTTT. Its translation: CASSPAGVGEKLFF.

The rearrangement joins TRBV7-3 to TRBJ2-5; TRBD2 aligns across 7 bases. The V gene end was trimmed by 0 bases and the J gene end by 5 bases; junction bases not matched to a gene: 6. Per germline, CDR1 SGHTA and CDR2 FQGTGA. CDR3 length: 15 residues. In DNA form, the CDR3 reads TGTGCCAGCAGCTTAACGCGGGAGATCTTTGAGACCCAGTACTTC. Protein: CASSLTREIFETQYF.

V is TRBV10-3 and J is TRBJ2-1; 8 bases align to TRBD2. Trimming at V came to 3 bases and at J to 5 bases, leaving 9 bases not matched to a gene. This CDR3 is 16 amino acids long. Germline CDR1 and CDR2: ENHRY and SYGVKD. Here the CDR3 DNA reads TGTGCCATCAGTGATGGGCGGGGACTAGTCAACAATGAGCAGTTCTTC. It encodes CAISDGRGLVNNEQFF.